A selection of T cell receptor beta chains follows, all from one sample in a study of identical twins. TCRdb re-derived calls from the 5' RACE reads in MiXCR, one entry per CDR3 protein. Here the sample spans 400,000 to 550,000 distinct CDR3 sequences, 24% being singletons. This same sample was also taken into another study, of T cells expressing NK-cell markers.

The sample consisted of CD4+ T cells sorted from blood. These receptors were obtained from a woman between 18 and 29 years old in good health. Each CDR3 is given with its conserved first and last residue. The order of the fields is CDR3 protein, CDR3 DNA, J gene, clone size, D gene, V gene. D genes are given only for firm matches. Not every row has a clone size; where given, it reads once, few, many or a size class.

cdr3_aa: CASRPYDRVYTGELFF; cdr3_nt: TGTGCCAGCAGACCTTATGACAGGGTCTACACCGGGGAGCTGTTTTTT; j_call: TRBJ2-2; clone_size: few; d_call: TRBD1; v_call: TRBV11-2
cdr3_aa: CASRTLRDDQPQHF; cdr3_nt: TGTGCCAGCAGGACCCTCAGGGATGATCAGCCCCAGCATTTT; j_call: TRBJ1-5; clone_size: few; d_call: -; v_call: TRBV6-4
cdr3_aa: CASSGPSLKSSGANVLTF; cdr3_nt: TGTGCCAGCAGCGGCCCCTCCCTTAAAAGCTCTGGGGCCAACGTCCTGACTTTC; j_call: TRBJ2-6; clone_size: -; d_call: -; v_call: TRBV21-1
cdr3_aa: CSARWDRGTDTQYF; cdr3_nt: TGCAGTGCTCGCTGGGACAGGGGCACAGATACGCAGTATTTT; j_call: TRBJ2-3; clone_size: few; d_call: TRBD1; v_call: TRBV20-1
cdr3_aa: CASSLVGGEAEKLFF; cdr3_nt: TGTGCCAGCAGCTTGGTTGGGGGCGAGGCTGAAAAACTGTTTTTT; j_call: TRBJ1-4; clone_size: few; d_call: -; v_call: TRBV5-6
cdr3_aa: CSVIKRETQYF; cdr3_nt: TGCAGTGTTATCAAAAGGGAGACCCAGTACTTC; j_call: TRBJ2-5; clone_size: once; d_call: -; v_call: TRBV20-1
cdr3_aa: CATSLAGATDTQYF; cdr3_nt: TGTGCCACGTCTCTAGCGGGAGCCACAGATACGCAGTATTTT; j_call: TRBJ2-3; clone_size: -; d_call: TRBD2; v_call: TRBV6-2/TRBV6-3
cdr3_aa: CASSLRGNDNEQFF; cdr3_nt: TGCGCCAGCAGCTTGCGGGGAAATGATAATGAGCAGTTCTTC; j_call: TRBJ2-1; clone_size: many; d_call: -; v_call: TRBV5-1
cdr3_aa: CSYLQGGTYEQYF; cdr3_nt: TGCAGCTACTTACAGGGAGGGACCTACGAGCAGTACTTC; j_call: TRBJ2-7; clone_size: -; d_call: -; v_call: TRBV29-1
cdr3_aa: CASSPAAGGLFF; cdr3_nt: TGTGCCAGCAGCCCTGCTGCGGGAGGGCTGTTTTTT; j_call: TRBJ2-2; clone_size: few; d_call: TRBD2; v_call: TRBV12-3/TRBV12-4
cdr3_aa: CASSVNSHGSSYNSPLHF; cdr3_nt: TGCGCCAGCAGTGTTAACAGCCACGGGAGCTCCTATAATTCACCCCTCCACTTT; j_call: TRBJ1-6; clone_size: few; d_call: -; v_call: TRBV10-1
cdr3_aa: CASSLIAGGPHTQYF; cdr3_nt: TGTGCCAGCAGCTTGATAGCGGGGGGGCCCCATACGCAGTATTTT; j_call: TRBJ2-3; clone_size: -; d_call: TRBD2; v_call: TRBV5-6
cdr3_aa: CASSASGGLIETQYF; cdr3_nt: TGTGCCAGCAGCGCCAGCGGGGGCTTGATAGAGACCCAGTACTTC; j_call: TRBJ2-5; clone_size: -; d_call: TRBD2; v_call: TRBV7-3
cdr3_aa: CATSNEGPRTGELFF; cdr3_nt: TGTGCCACCAGCAACGAGGGGCCGCGCACCGGGGAGCTGTTTTTT; j_call: TRBJ2-2; clone_size: few; d_call: -; v_call: TRBV15
cdr3_aa: CASSQDWGLAYEQYF; cdr3_nt: TGCGCCAGCAGCCAAGATTGGGGTCTAGCCTACGAGCAGTACTTC; j_call: TRBJ2-7; clone_size: few; d_call: -; v_call: TRBV4-3
cdr3_aa: CASSITGMNTEAFF; cdr3_nt: TGCGCCAGCAGCATAACAGGAATGAACACTGAAGCTTTCTTT; j_call: TRBJ1-1; clone_size: few; d_call: -; v_call: TRBV5-1
cdr3_aa: CAWTSHDGLVETQYF; cdr3_nt: TGTGCCTGGACCTCACATGATGGACTAGTAGAGACCCAGTACTTC; j_call: TRBJ2-5; clone_size: -; d_call: TRBD2; v_call: TRBV30
cdr3_aa: CASRMINYGYTF; cdr3_nt: TGTGCCAGCAGGATGATAAACTATGGCTACACCTTC; j_call: TRBJ1-2; clone_size: -; d_call: -; v_call: TRBV6-6
cdr3_aa: CASSYTPGSGYTF; cdr3_nt: TGTGCCAGCAGTTACACCCCAGGAAGCGGCTACACCTTC; j_call: TRBJ1-2; clone_size: few; d_call: -; v_call: TRBV6-5
cdr3_aa: CASSLDGGGYQPQHF; cdr3_nt: TGTGCCAGCAGCTTAGACGGGGGCGGATATCAGCCCCAGCATTTT; j_call: TRBJ1-5; clone_size: -; d_call: -; v_call: TRBV7-9
cdr3_aa: CASSSRPGTGRVDEQFF; cdr3_nt: TGTGCCAGCAGCTCCCGCCCCGGGACAGGGAGGGTAGATGAGCAGTTCTTC; j_call: TRBJ2-1; clone_size: -; d_call: TRBD1; v_call: TRBV11-1
cdr3_aa: CASRSNNRALGTEAFF; cdr3_nt: TGTGCCAGCAGGTCCAACAACAGGGCGTTGGGCACTGAAGCTTTCTTT; j_call: TRBJ1-1; clone_size: few; d_call: -; v_call: TRBV6-1
cdr3_aa: CASSSGLYEQYF; cdr3_nt: TGTGCCAGCAGCTCAGGACTCTACGAGCAGTACTTC; j_call: TRBJ2-7; clone_size: -; d_call: -; v_call: TRBV7-9
cdr3_aa: CASSYSSSEDTQYF; cdr3_nt: TGTGCCAGCAGTTACTCGTCCTCAGAGGATACGCAGTATTTT; j_call: TRBJ2-3; clone_size: -; d_call: -; v_call: TRBV6-2/TRBV6-3